Listed here are 28 T cell receptor beta chains from one sample, sequenced in a study of regulatory T cells in long-lasting Graves disease. Time point meaning: newly diagnosed GD, antithyroid drugs for less than 3 months. The authors made the TCR library using RNA they extracted from PBMCs. Researchers made TCR beta libraries by using iRepertoire HTBI primers and running Arm-PCR on CDR3 regions. TCRdb recomputed calls from the multiplex PCR reads with MiXCR, one row per CDR3 protein. Seen here are 500,000 or so distinct CDR3 sequences, under 20% observed once, and the top ten hold more than 10%. The data also belong to a second study, concerning T cells in Graves' hyperthyroidism and ophthalmopathy.

Sequenced material: peripheral blood mononuclear cells (PBMCs), taken at new diagnosis, from a patient treated with antithyroid drugs. These receptors were obtained from a man aged 40-49 years with Graves disease.

This clonotype was detected many times. The chain joins TRBV2 to TRBJ1-2, with 7 bases identical to TRBD1. The germline CDR1 and CDR2 sequences are SNHLY and FYNNEI. After removal of 8 bases from V and 7 bases from J, the junction contained 10 bases not matched to a gene. This CDR3 is 13 amino acids long. The CDR3 spells CASGNRDSGGYTF. The CDR3 region has the DNA TGTGCCAGCGGAAACCGGGACAGCGGTGGCTACACCTTC.

The gene calls are TRBV7-9 and TRBJ2-7, with a tentative D call TRBD2 (8 bases). This CDR3 spans 16 amino acids. V dropped 4 bases and J dropped 1 base, with 17 bases sitting between them. Germline V gives CDR1 SEHNR, CDR2 FQNEAQ (reference sequence). The CDR3 nucleotides read TGTGCCAGCAGCTCCTCCGGGGGGGACAGTTCCTACGAGCAGTACTTC. Protein product: CASSSSGGDSSYEQYF.

This clonotype occurred many times. V and J are TRBV12-3 or TRBV12-4 and TRBJ2-2; TRBD1 agrees at 7 bases. V lost 5 bases, J lost 4 bases, and 4 bases stayed unmatched. This CDR3 is built from 14 residues. The DNA for the CDR3 is TGTGCCAGCAGTGGGACAGTGGGCACCGGGGAGCTGTTTTTT. This gives the protein CASSGTVGTGELFF.

A word on this clonotype: This clone may be a read error of a much larger clone one base away. The V call is TRBV28, the J call TRBJ2-4; the match to TRBD2 covers 7 bases. V lost 7 bases and J lost 13; bases outside the gene matches: 16. The germline V gene has CDR1 MDHEN and CDR2 SYDVKM. The CDR3 is 14 amino acids. The CDR3 DNA reads TGTGCCAGCACCATGGGAGGGACCCGGGCGGAGCAGTACTTC. This gives the protein CASTMGGTRAEQYF.

The chain combines TRBV5-6 with TRBJ2-6; tentatively, D is TRBD1 or TRBD2 (5 bases each). Deletions cut 4 bases from V and 4 bases from J, with 15 bases between. The germline CDR1 and CDR2 sequences are SGHDT and YYEEEE. The CDR3 loop spans 16 amino acids. In DNA, the CDR3 is TGTGCCAGCAGCCTCCCCGGGGACCCCGGGGCCAACGTCCTGACTTTC. Its protein is CASSLPGDPGANVLTF.

This clonotype was seen many times. This chain connects TRBV28 to TRBJ2-1, with D possibly TRBD1 on 6 matching bases. V dropped 7 bases and J dropped 0 bases, with 7 bases sitting between them. Germline V lookup: CDR1 MDHEN, CDR2 SYDVKM. This CDR3 has 13 amino acids. The CDR3 DNA reads TGTGCCAGCAAGACAGGCTCCTACAATGAGCAGTTCTTC. Translating gives CASKTGSYNEQFF. The variable domain in full, completed from reference TRBV28 and TRBJ2-1, reads DVKVTQSSRYLVKRTGEKVFLECVQDMDHENMFWYRQDPGLGLRLIYFSYDVKMKEKGDIPEGYSVSREKKERFSLILESASTNQTSMYLCASKTGSYNEQFFGPGTRLTVL.

The chain employs TRBV28 and TRBJ2-7; D uncertain. CDR3 length: 15 amino acids. CDR1 is MDHEN and CDR2 is SYDVKM in the germline V gene. Trimming took off 3 bases at V and 0 bases at J, with 12 bases between the two ends. The CDR3 coding sequence is TGTGCCAGCAGTTTTTCGTATCTGAGCTCCTACGAGCAGTACTTC. Its translation is CASSFSYLSSYEQYF.

This clonotype showed up many times. The chain recombines TRBV27 with TRBJ2-1; the D gene could be TRBD1 or TRBD2 (7 bases each). Looked up from germline, CDR1 is MNHEY and CDR2 is SMNVEV (reference sequence). CDR3 size: 14 residues. With 8 bases removed from V and 10 bases from J, the gap between germline ends came to 21 bases. CDR3 protein: CASRAQGGIREQFF. CDR3 DNA sequence: TGTGCCAGCCGGGCCCAGGGGGGGATAAGGGAGCAGTTCTTC.

This clonotype has a count of ten or more. The chain recombines TRBV28 with TRBJ2-1, with D possibly TRBD1 on 7 matching bases. Trimming cost V 7 bases and J 4 bases, with 14 bases left between them. The CDR3 extends over 14 amino acids. Germline CDR1 and CDR2: MDHEN and SYDVKM. CDR3: CASISGDRYNEQFF. CDR3 coding DNA: TGTGCCAGCATCTCGGGGGACAGATACAATGAGCAGTTCTTC.

The rearrangement joins TRBV28 to TRBJ2-1; 12 bases line up with TRBD2. Germline trimming cut 2 bases from V and 9 bases from J; bases unmatched to any gene: 8. CDR1 is MDHEN, CDR2 SYDVKM, per germline. The CDR3 runs 16 residues. CDR3 loop: CASSLITSGRLGEQFF. For the CDR3, the DNA is TGTGCCAGCAGTTTAATCACTAGCGGGAGGTTAGGTGAGCAGTTCTTC.

The sample holds many counts of this clonotype. The chain combines TRBV24-1 with TRBJ2-7; 11 nucleotides align to TRBD2. The CDR3 contains 15 residues. Trimming removed 5 bases from V and 5 bases from J; junction bases left unmatched: 7. Germline lookup yields CDR1 KGHDR and CDR2 SFDVKD. The DNA for the CDR3 is TGTGCCACCAGTGTAGAGACTAGCGGGATCCACGAGCAGTACTTC. Translation gives CATSVETSGIHEQYF.

V usage is TRBV7-2 and J usage is TRBJ2-7, with a tentative D call TRBD2 (6 bases). V was clipped by 3 bases and J by 4 bases, with 22 bases between them. The germline V gene encodes CDR1 SGHTA and CDR2 FQGNSA. The CDR3 length is 17 residues. CDR3 bases: TGTGCCAGCAGCTTCCCGGGGGATTTGCGGGAAGGATACGAGCAGTACTTC. Translating gives CASSFPGDLREGYEQYF. Drawing the rest from reference TRBV7-2 and TRBJ2-7, the complete variable domain is GAGVSQSPSNKVTEKGKDVELRCDPISGHTALYWYRQSLGQGLEFLIYFQGNSAPDKSGLPSDRFSAERTGGSVSTLTIQRTQQEDSAVYLCASSFPGDLREGYEQYFGPGTRLTVT.

This clonotype was picked up many times. The CDR3 region has the DNA TGTGCCAGCAGTCCTTGGGGGACCGGGGAGCTGTTTTTT. As protein: CASSPWGTGELFF. The J gene is TRBJ2-2, the V gene TRBV2; D is possibly TRBD1 or TRBD2 (5 bases each). This CDR3 region has 13 residues. The germline gives CDR1 SNHLY, CDR2 FYNNEI. Trimming took off 5 bases at V and 5 bases at J, with 9 bases between the two ends. The complete variable domain, with remaining parts taken from reference TRBV2 and TRBJ2-2, reads EPEVTQTPSHQVTQMGQEVILRCVPISNHLYFYWYRQILGQKVEFLVSFYNNEISEKSEIFDDQFSVERPDGSNFTLKIRSTKLEDSAMYFCASSPWGTGELFFGEGSRLTVL.

This clonotype has at least ten counts. J is TRBJ2-1 and V is TRBV13, with 12 bases that match TRBD2. Germline CDR1 is PRHDT and CDR2 is FYEKMQ (reference sequence). V shed 3 bases, J shed 7 bases, and the junction held 7 bases outside the gene matches. There are 16 residues in the CDR3. CDR3 sequence reads: CASSFLGLAGTNEQFF. CDR3 DNA: TGTGCCAGCAGCTTCCTAGGACTAGCGGGAACAAATGAGCAGTTCTTC. The full variable domain, completed using reference TRBV13 and TRBJ2-1, is AAGVIQSPRHLIKEKRETATLKCYPIPRHDTVYWYQQGPGQDPQFLISFYEKMQSDKGSIPDRFSAQQFSDYHSELNMSSLELGDSALYFCASSFLGLAGTNEQFFGPGTRLTVL.

This clonotype was observed at least ten times. CDR3 sequence (DNA): TGTGCCAGCAGCGGTCAGCCGAAGGGGACCCAGTACTTC. It encodes CASSGQPKGTQYF. This chain joins TRBV11-2 and TRBJ2-5; D not certain. V was clipped by 5 bases and J by 7 bases, with 14 bases between them. The CDR3 consists of 13 residues. From germline, CDR1 is SGHAT and CDR2 FQNNGV. The full variable domain, with the rest looked up from reference TRBV11-2 and TRBJ2-5, is EAGVAQSPRYKIIEKRQSVAFWCNPISGHATLYWYQQILGQGPKLLIQFQNNGVVDDSQLPKDRFSAERLKGVDSTLKIQPAKLEDSAVYLCASSGQPKGTQYFGPGTRLLVL.

This clonotype was detected ten times or more. J is TRBJ2-7 and V is TRBV6-2 or TRBV6-3; D perhaps matches TRBD2 (6 bases). This CDR3 has 14 residues. V gave up 2 bases and J gave up 4 bases, with 12 bases separating them. Germline V gives CDR1 MNHEY, CDR2 SVGEGT. CDR3 residues: CASSYLGGRYEQYF. The CDR3 coding sequence is TGTGCCAGCAGTTACCTCGGGGGAAGGTACGAGCAGTACTTC.

This clonotype was seen repeatedly, ten times or more. CDR3 bases: TGTGCCAGCAGTTCGGACAGGGGGAAAGATACGCAGTATTTT. Amino acid sequence: CASSSDRGKDTQYF. The chain carries TRBV28 and TRBJ2-3, with TRBD1 matching over 10 bases. Trimming removed 4 bases from V and 5 bases from J; junction bases left unmatched: 3. Germline CDR1 reads MDHEN; CDR2 reads SYDVKM. This CDR3 is built from 14 residues.

This clonotype has ten or more counts. The chain carries TRBV3-1 and TRBJ2-2, with D hard to call. Trimming shortened V by 4 bases and J by 7 bases, and 7 bases separated the two germline ends. The CDR3 spans 12 residues. From germline, CDR1 is LGHDT and CDR2 YNNKEL (reference sequence). CDR3 residues: CASSRIIGELFF. The CDR3 DNA reads TGTGCCAGCAGCCGAATCATCGGGGAGCTGTTTTTT.

This clonotype came up many times. This chain connects TRBV3-1 to TRBJ2-7; a weak D match, TRBD2 (6 bases). Trimming removed 3 bases from V and 6 bases from J, with 21 bases in between. Germline V gives CDR1 LGHDT, CDR2 YNNKEL (reference sequence). The CDR3 loop spans 16 amino acids. In nucleotides, the CDR3 is TGTGCCAGCAGCCACGGGTTCGGGGGTGGTAGTGGCGAGCAGTACTTC. It codes for CASSHGFGGGSGEQYF.

There are a few counts of this clonotype. A junction end diverges from the germline sequence, so it may reflect a read error. The rearrangement uses TRBV7-9 and TRBJ2-1; weak D call: TRBD1 (6 bases). This CDR3 comprises 16 residues. Germline V CDR1 and CDR2: SEHNR, FQNEAQ (reference sequence). CDR3 nucleotides: TGTGCCAGCAGCCCCGGGACAACGCTCTACTACAATGGGCAGTTCTTC. It specifies CASSPGTTLYYNGQFF.

In this sample, this clonotype turned up a few times. This chain uses TRBV30 with TRBJ2-7, with D maybe TRBD2 (5 bases). The ends were cut back, 2 bases at V and 6 bases at J, with 14 bases in the middle. Per the germline V gene, CDR1 is GTSNPN and CDR2 is SVGIG (reference sequence). The CDR3 sequence is 13 residues long. The chain's CDR3 is CAWSYLALSEQYF. The CDR3 region has the DNA TGTGCCTGGAGTTATCTAGCTTTGAGCGAGCAGTACTTC.

This clonotype was seen many times. CDR3 DNA sequence: TGTGCCAGCAGCCTAGAAGGTGGATTTTATGCCGGGGAGCTGTTTTTT. It encodes CASSLEGGFYAGELFF. V and J are TRBV5-6 and TRBJ2-2; D call uncertain. The germline gives CDR1 SGHDT, CDR2 YYEEEE. Trimming took off 4 bases at V and 6 bases at J, with 19 bases between the two ends. The CDR3 is 16 residues long.

This clonotype turned up a few times. This sequence may be a read error, since a much larger clone differs from it by one base. This rearrangement joins TRBV30 to TRBJ1-1; D gene ambiguous. Germline CDR1 GTSNPN, CDR2 SVGIG (reference sequence). Between the trimmed V and J ends, which lost 4 bases and 6 bases, there was a span of 18 bases. The CDR3 has 14 residues. The CDR3 is CAWIRGPMIAEAFF. CDR3 nucleotides: TGTGCCTGGATACGTGGTCCTATGATCGCTGAAGCTTTCTTT.

This clonotype was observed many times. The V and J genes are TRBV3-1 and TRBJ1-1; maybe TRBD1 (5 bases). The CDR3 contains 15 residues. Germline V CDR1 and CDR2: LGHDT, YNNKEL (reference sequence). Trimming took 7 bases from V and 5 from J, leaving 20 bases between them. CDR3 in DNA: TGTGCCAGCACCCCTGACGGAAGGGGAAGGACTGAAGCTTTCTTT. This encodes CASTPDGRGRTEAFF.

The chain joins TRBV5-1 to TRBJ1-4; no reliable D call. Germline values: CDR1 SGHRS, CDR2 YFSETQ. There are 14 residues in the CDR3. Trimming took 2 bases from V and 3 from J, leaving 8 bases between them. Written as DNA, the CDR3 is TGCGCCAGCAGCTTAAGCAGCTCTAATGAAAAACTGTTTTTT. Protein product: CASSLSSSNEKLFF.

This clonotype was picked up many times. The chain combines TRBV28 with TRBJ1-5, with TRBD1 identical over 7 bases. Germline trimming cut 8 bases from V and 2 bases from J; bases unmatched to any gene: 18. Germline V lookup: CDR1 MDHEN, CDR2 SYDVKM. The CDR3 extends over 18 amino acids. The CDR3 nucleotides are TGTGCCAGCCTAGGACCCCCAGGGGGAGGTTTTGGCAATCAGCCCCAGCATTTT. Protein: CASLGPPGGGFGNQPQHF.

The chain joins TRBV20-1 to TRBJ2-5; TRBD1 matches at 7 bases. The CDR3 is made up of 14 amino acids. The ends lost 4 bases at V and 4 bases at J; junction bases unmatched: 9. The germline V gene encodes CDR1 DFQATT and CDR2 SNEGSKA (reference sequence). Written as DNA, the CDR3 is TGCAGTGCTAAGTCCGAGACAGGGCCAGAGACCCAGTACTTC. This sequence encodes CSAKSETGPETQYF.

This clonotype was seen a handful of times. The rearrangement uses TRBV27 and TRBJ2-1; D call uncertain. Deletions cut 2 bases from V and 10 bases from J, with 12 bases between. CDR3 length: 13 amino acids. The germline gives CDR1 MNHEY, CDR2 SMNVEV (reference sequence). CDR3 in DNA: TGTGCCAGCAGTTTACCGCTAGTGGGCGAGCAGTTCTTC. This encodes CASSLPLVGEQFF.